The 14 T cell receptor beta chains below all came from one sample that was sequenced in a study of response to subunit inactivated influenza vaccine. TCRdb processed the RT-PCR reads anew with MiXCR; each CDR3 protein has one entry. This sample has about 500,000 distinct CDR3 sequences, with approximately 16% found just once. Sequenced here: CD4+ T cells sorted from PBMCs, sampled roughly 24 months after vaccination. The receptor source for this set is a man aged 45-69 years who received an inactivated influenza vaccine.

This chain links TRBV20-1 with TRBJ2-1; 8 nucleotides align to TRBD2. CDR3 length equals 17 residues. Germline V gene sequence: CDR1 DFQATT, CDR2 SNEGSKA (reference sequence). With V trimmed by 3 bases and J by 6 bases, 16 bases remained unmatched. CDR3 DNA sequence: TGCAGTGCTAGGGGGGGGAGGCGAGCGGGAGTTTCCAATGAGCAGTTCTTC. This codes for CSARGGRRAGVSNEQFF.

This clonotype has only a few counts. This sequence joins TRBV29-1 and TRBJ2-5; no clear D gene. In germline, CDR1 is SQVTM, CDR2 ANQGSEA. V was cut by 3 bases and J by 7 bases, with 0 bases left in between. The CDR3 runs to 8 residues. The CDR3 region is CSVETQYF. DNA of the CDR3: TGCAGCGTTGAGACCCAGTACTTC.

The rearrangement uses TRBV27 and TRBJ2-3; possible D gene TRBD1, 5 bases. The ends were cut back, 3 bases at V and 4 bases at J, with 14 bases in the middle. Per germline, CDR1 MNHEY and CDR2 SMNVEV (reference sequence). This CDR3 is built from 15 residues. The CDR3 DNA follows: TGTGCCAGCAGTTTGGGGCCGCCCAGCGCAGATACGCAGTATTTT. Amino acid sequence: CASSLGPPSADTQYF.

A few counts support this clonotype. J is TRBJ2-1 and V is TRBV20-1, with TRBD1 matching over 7 bases. Germline V gene data show CDR1 as DFQATT and CDR2 as SNEGSKA (reference sequence). The CDR3 is 12 residues long. Trimming at V came to 6 bases and at J to 7 bases, leaving 6 bases not matched to a gene. DNA for the CDR3: TGCAGTGCGACGCGACAGGGAAATGAGCAGTTCTTC. It translates to CSATRQGNEQFF.

This chain connects TRBV29-1 to TRBJ1-1; D ambiguous. Trimming pared 4 bases from V and 1 base from J, leaving 13 bases between. CDR1 is SQVTM and CDR2 is ANQGSEA in the germline V gene. The CDR3 sequence is 14 residues long. The CDR3: CSVASQNRNTEAFF. Written as DNA, the CDR3 is TGCAGCGTTGCTTCACAGAATCGGAACACTGAAGCTTTCTTT.

This clonotype showed up many times. The chain links TRBV15 to TRBJ2-1, with 9 bases fitting TRBD2. The CDR3 sequence is 16 residues long. Germline values: CDR1 LNHNV, CDR2 YYDKDF (reference sequence). V was clipped by 3 bases and J by 0 bases; unmatched bases: 3. The CDR3 DNA follows: TGTGCCACCAGCAGGACTAGCGGTAGCTCCTACAATGAGCAGTTCTTC. Its translation: CATSRTSGSSYNEQFF. The full variable domain, in which reference TRBV15 and TRBJ2-1 provide the parts outside the CDR3, is DAMVIQNPRYQVTQFGKPVTLSCSQTLNHNVMYWYQQKSSQAPKLLFHYYDKDFNNEADTPDNFQSRRPNTSFCFLDIRSPGLGDTAMYLCATSRTSGSSYNEQFFGPGTRLTVL.

Only a few counts were recorded for this clonotype. In DNA form, the CDR3 reads TGCAGTGCTAGACCCTTAAGGGGACTAGCGGGAGGGTCCTCCTACAATGAGCAGTTCTTC. Amino acids: CSARPLRGLAGGSSYNEQFF. The chain joins TRBV20-1 to TRBJ2-1; 16 bases agree with TRBD2. V trimming: 2 bases; J trimming: 0 bases; junction bases outside the gene matches: 10. The V gene's germline CDR1 is DFQATT and CDR2 SNEGSKA (reference sequence). CDR3 length equals 20 residues.

Many counts were recorded for this clonotype. V and J are TRBV4-2 and TRBJ1-2; D unresolved. Per germline, CDR1 LGHNA and CDR2 YNFKEQ. V lost 0 bases to trimming and J lost 9 bases, with 11 bases between them. This CDR3 spans 13 amino acids. The CDR3 is CASSQESGSRYTF. The DNA of the CDR3 is TGTGCCAGCAGCCAAGAATCGGGCTCGCGCTACACCTTC.

V and J are TRBV7-9 and TRBJ2-2; D call uncertain. V was cut by 5 bases and J by 7 bases, with 14 bases left in between. The germline CDR1 and CDR2 sequences are SEHNR and FQNEAQ (reference sequence). The CDR3 runs 14 residues. CDR3 region: CASSPRLGCGELFF. Here the CDR3 DNA reads TGTGCCAGCAGCCCTCGACTGGGCTGCGGGGAGCTGTTTTTT.

The chain links TRBV20-1 to TRBJ2-7, with D maybe TRBD2 (5 bases). Germline V gives CDR1 DFQATT, CDR2 SNEGSKA (reference sequence). V was trimmed by 2 bases and J by 6 bases, leaving 8 bases between them. CDR3 size: 11 residues. CDR3 sequence (DNA): TGCAGTGCTAGATCGGGGTTCGAGCAGTACTTC. This gives the protein CSARSGFEQYF.

In this sample, this clonotype turned up a few times. V and J are TRBV3-1 and TRBJ2-7; D is uncertain. CDR1 and CDR2 from the germline V gene are LGHDT and YNNKEL (reference sequence). CDR3 length: 11 amino acids. Trimming took off 4 bases at V and 5 bases at J, with 6 bases between the two ends. The CDR3 protein is CASSRRDEQYF. The CDR3 region has the DNA TGTGCCAGCAGCCGACGTGACGAGCAGTACTTC.

This clonotype was detected a few times. The V gene is TRBV20-1, the J gene TRBJ1-2; D uncertain. The CDR3 consists of 12 residues. Trimming removed 0 bases from V and 3 bases from J, with 5 bases in between. CDR1 and CDR2 (germline): DFQATT, SNEGSKA (reference sequence). CDR3 in amino acids: CSARESDYGYTF. The CDR3 DNA sequence: TGCAGTGCTAGAGAGTCGGACTATGGCTACACCTTC.

This clonotype has more than one count but fewer than ten. V is TRBV11-2 and J is TRBJ2-7; D remains ambiguous. V was trimmed by 0 bases and J by 6 bases, leaving 6 bases between them. CDR1 is SGHAT and CDR2 is FQNNGV in the germline V gene. The CDR3 contains 12 residues. The CDR3 loop reads CASSLEDGEQYF. The CDR3 coding sequence is TGTGCCAGCAGCTTAGAGGATGGCGAGCAGTACTTC.

The V call is TRBV3-1, the J call TRBJ2-7; 9 nucleotides align to TRBD1. V gave up 3 bases and J gave up 2 bases; unmatched junction bases: 5. The CDR3 is 15 amino acids. CDR1 and CDR2 (germline): LGHDT, YNNKEL (reference sequence). The CDR3 sequence is CASSHRGQGTYEQYF. CDR3 in DNA: TGTGCCAGCAGCCACCGGGGACAGGGAACCTACGAGCAGTACTTC.